These 10 T cell receptor beta chains were all obtained from the same sample, sequenced in a study of OX40 agonist ivuxolimab in advanced cancers. The repertoire was sequenced with immunoSEQ multiplex PCR; TCRdb's copy has only in-frame clones and lacks some. Of 20,000 or so clones in the sample, about 92% were seen once. Here the sequenced sample was CD4+ or CD8+ T cells sorted from blood, taken in a trial of the OX40 agonist ivuxolimab. These receptors were obtained from an adult with an advanced solid tumor such as melanoma, head and neck, liver or kidney cancer.

This chain joins TRBV19 and TRBJ1-2; tentative D call: TRBD1 (5 bases). Germline values: CDR1 LNHDA, CDR2 SQIVND (reference sequence). Trimming took 4 bases from V and 8 from J, leaving 11 bases between them. CDR3 size: 12 residues. In DNA form, the CDR3 reads TGTGCCAGTAGTAACGGGGGTGGAGGCTACACCTTC. Its protein product is CASSNGGGGYTF. The complete variable domain, with remaining parts taken from reference TRBV19 and TRBJ1-2, reads DGGITQSPKYLFRKEGQNVTLSCEQNLNHDAMYWYRQDPGQGLRLIYYSQIVNDFQKGDIAEGYSVSREKKESFPLTVTSAQKNPTAFYLCASSNGGGGYTFGSGTRLTVV.

The V call is TRBV28, the J call TRBJ2-7; D is unclear. Trimming took 8 bases from V and 3 from J, leaving 5 bases between them. The CDR3 length is 10 residues. CDR1 and CDR2 from the germline V gene are MDHEN and SYDVKM. The CDR3 is CASGDYEQYF. DNA of the CDR3: TGTGCCAGCGGCGACTACGAGCAGTACTTC. Combining the CDR3 with reference TRBV28 and TRBJ2-7 gives the whole variable domain DVKVTQSSRYLVKRTGEKVFLECVQDMDHENMFWYRQDPGLGLRLIYFSYDVKMKEKGDIPEGYSVSREKKERFSLILESASTNQTSMYLCASGDYEQYFGPGTRLTVT.

This chain joins TRBV19 and TRBJ2-3, with 14 bases aligning to TRBD2. V lost 1 base and J lost 5; bases outside the gene matches: 5. Germline V lookup: CDR1 LNHDA, CDR2 SQIVND (reference sequence). This CDR3 contains 17 residues. As DNA, the CDR3 is TGTGCCAGTAGTATAGGACTAGCGGGAGGGCCGGGAGATACGCAGTATTTT. Its protein product is CASSIGLAGGPGDTQYF. The entire variable domain, with the rest obtained from reference TRBV19 and TRBJ2-3, is as follows: DGGITQSPKYLFRKEGQNVTLSCEQNLNHDAMYWYRQDPGQGLRLIYYSQIVNDFQKGDIAEGYSVSREKKESFPLTVTSAQKNPTAFYLCASSIGLAGGPGDTQYFGPGTRLTVL.

This clone has just a few counts. The V gene is TRBV28, the J gene TRBJ2-7, with D perhaps matching TRBD2 (6 bases). Trimming took 11 bases from V and 4 from J, leaving 24 bases between them. The CDR3 contains 15 residues. Germline CDR1 reads MDHEN; CDR2 reads SYDVKM. This CDR3 is CAVTRAGSYLYEQYF. For the CDR3, the DNA is TGTGCCGTGACACGGGCGGGAAGCTATCTTTACGAGCAGTACTTC.

As to this clone: The same CDR3 arises from other DNA sequences in this sample as well. The chain recombines TRBV7-3 with TRBJ2-2; the D gene is possibly TRBD2 (6 bases). Trimming stripped 5 bases from V and 7 bases from J, with 14 bases between. CDR1 is SGHTA and CDR2 is FQGTGA in the germline V gene. The CDR3 runs to 14 residues. CDR3 amino acids: CASSAFGGLGELFF. The CDR3 coding sequence is TGTGCCAGCAGCGCTTTCGGGGGTCTCGGGGAGCTGTTTTTT.

The chain is built from TRBV19 and TRBJ2-1; 7 bases line up with TRBD1. The CDR3 spans 14 residues. CDR1 is LNHDA and CDR2 is SQIVND in the germline V gene (reference sequence). J gave up 7 bases and V 9 bases, and 12 bases lay outside the gene matches. CDR3 DNA sequence: TGTGCCAGCCACCCAGGGGGTGGGCCTAATGAGCAGTTCTTC. Its translation: CASHPGGGPNEQFF.

This clone is a singleton in its sample. In DNA, the CDR3 is TGTGCCAGCAGCTTAGGGGACAGGCTGGGGGAGACCCAGTACTTC. Its protein is CASSLGDRLGETQYF. This chain links TRBV7-9 with TRBJ2-5; 8 positions match TRBD1. The CDR3 is 15 amino acids. The germline V gene has CDR1 SEHNR and CDR2 FQNEAQ (reference sequence). V lost 1 base to trimming and J lost 5 bases; unmatched junction nucleotides: 6. Full variable domain (remainder filled in from reference TRBV7-9 and TRBJ2-5): DTGVSQNPRHKITKRGQNVTFRCDPISEHNRLYWYRQTLGQGPEFLTYFQNEAQLEKSRLLSDRFSAERPKGSFSTLEIQRTEQGDSAMYLCASSLGDRLGETQYFGPGTRLLVL.

The chain is built from TRBV27 and TRBJ2-7; D unresolved. Germline V gives CDR1 MNHEY, CDR2 SMNVEV (reference sequence). The CDR3 has 13 residues. The ends were cut back, 4 bases at V and 5 bases at J, with 12 bases in the middle. The CDR3, as DNA: TGTGCCAGCAGTTCTCTAGTTTTAAACGAGCAGTACTTC. Protein product: CASSSLVLNEQYF.

The V call is TRBV27, the J call TRBJ2-1, with 8 positions matching TRBD2. There are 14 residues in the CDR3. J gave up 3 bases and V 7 bases, and 5 bases lay outside the gene matches. CDR1 is MNHEY, CDR2 SMNVEV, per germline (reference sequence). The CDR3 DNA is TGTGCCAGCACGAAGACTAGCGTCTACAATGAGCAGTTCTTC. It yields the protein CASTKTSVYNEQFF.

This chain connects TRBV6-5 to TRBJ1-2, with unresolved D. Deletions cut 4 bases from V and 13 bases from J, with 13 bases between. Germline-derived CDR1 and CDR2 are MNHEY and SVGAGI. This CDR3 has 11 amino acids. CDR3 in amino acids: CASSFGQSTTF. The DNA for the CDR3 is TGTGCCAGCAGTTTCGGCCAGTCTACCACCTTC.